The 29 T cell receptor beta chains below come from one sample, sequenced in a study of cytomegalovirus exposure and HLA in healthy donors. In the PCR, 60 Vbeta and 13 Jbeta primers were used. Libraries were prepared by immunoSEQ multiplex PCR; TCRdb keeps only in-frame clonotypes and omits some of them. This repertoire shows 200,000 or so clones, roughly 80% found once; its top ten account for around 6.1%. The source material was PBMCs. Every receptor here comes from a woman in her twenties or thirties in good health and CMV-seropositive.

This clone was found a few times. The gene calls are TRBV28 and TRBJ1-1; a possible D gene is TRBD1 (6 bases). This CDR3 contains 12 residues. V was pared by 5 bases and J by 10 bases, with 14 bases between. CDR1 is MDHEN and CDR2 is SYDVKM in the germline V gene. In DNA form, the CDR3 reads TGTGCCAGCAGTCAGACACAGGGTCCAGCTTTCTTT. This codes for CASSQTQGPAFF.

This chain joins TRBV19 and TRBJ1-1; 10 bases agree with TRBD1. From germline, CDR1 is LNHDA and CDR2 SQIVND (reference sequence). The CDR3 length is 19 residues. Germline trimming cut 5 bases from V and 0 bases from J; bases unmatched to any gene: 15. Here the CDR3 reads CASSPQTVGQGDMNTEAFF. CDR3 nucleotide sequence: TGTGCCAGTAGTCCTCAAACCGTTGGACAGGGGGATATGAACACTGAAGCTTTCTTT.

CDR3: CASSFVQGSGYTF. For the CDR3, the DNA is TGTGCCAGCAGCTTCGTACAGGGAAGTGGCTACACCTTC. This chain joins TRBV5-5 and TRBJ1-2; D possibly corresponds to TRBD1 (6 bases). Germline V gene lookup returns CDR1 SGHKS and CDR2 YYEKEE (reference sequence). V lost 2 bases and J 7 bases, leaving 12 bases between the germline ends. This CDR3 comprises 13 residues. Together with reference TRBV5-5 and TRBJ1-2, the CDR3 gives the full variable domain: DAGVTQSPTHLIKTRGQQVTLRCSPISGHKSVSWYQQVLGQGPQFIFQYYEKEERGRGNFPDRFSARQFPNYSSELNVNALLLGDSALYLCASSFVQGSGYTFGSGTRLTVV.

The chain is built from TRBV11-2 and TRBJ1-1; maybe TRBD1 (6 bases). CDR1 and CDR2 from the germline V gene are SGHAT and FQNNGV. The CDR3 covers 15 residues. Between the trimmed V and J ends, which lost 5 bases and 1 base, there was a span of 14 bases. CDR3 protein: CASSQGTAPNTEAFF. For the CDR3, the DNA is TGTGCCAGCAGCCAGGGGACCGCACCGAACACTGAAGCTTTCTTT.

The chain is built from TRBV11-1 and TRBJ1-5; no clear D. The ends were cut back, 5 bases at V and 6 bases at J, with 11 bases in the middle. CDR1 SGHAT and CDR2 FQDESV come from the germline V gene (reference sequence). This CDR3 contains 13 residues. CDR3 in DNA: TGTGCCAGCAGCCTCGCAAGCCGTCAGCCCCAGCATTTT. This gives the protein CASSLASRQPQHF.

The rearrangement uses TRBV7-6 and TRBJ2-3, with TRBD1 as a possible D gene (5 bases). V lost 2 bases and J 2 bases, leaving 11 bases between the germline ends. The CDR3 sequence is 15 residues long. Germline V gene data show CDR1 as SGHVS and CDR2 as FNYEAQ. The CDR3 sequence: CASSLTVGLTDTQYF. CDR3 DNA: TGTGCCAGCAGCTTAACGGTGGGGCTCACAGATACGCAGTATTTT.

CDR3 amino acids: CASSLSVNTGELFF. Written as DNA, the CDR3 is TGTGCCAGCAGTCTTTCCGTCAACACCGGGGAGCTGTTTTTT. The chain couples TRBV27 to TRBJ2-2; D unresolved. The CDR3 has 14 amino acids. Trimming shortened V by 5 bases and J by 2 bases, and 9 bases separated the two germline ends. Germline V gives CDR1 MNHEY, CDR2 SMNVEV (reference sequence).

This sequence joins TRBV29-1 and TRBJ2-3; TRBD2 is a possible D gene (5 bases). The CDR3 is made up of 14 amino acids. The V end was cut by 5 bases, the J end by 8 bases, with 20 bases between. Germline lookup yields CDR1 SQVTM and CDR2 ANQGSEA. CDR3 in amino acids: CSVSVGRIEGTQYF. In DNA, the CDR3 is TGCAGCGTTTCCGTCGGCAGGATAGAGGGTACGCAGTATTTT.

The gene calls are TRBV7-9 and TRBJ2-3; 8 nucleotides agree with TRBD2. CDR3 length: 12 amino acids. Per the germline V gene, CDR1 is SEHNR and CDR2 is FQNEAQ (reference sequence). The junction had 3 bases not matched to a gene; V was cut back by 3 bases and J by 10 bases. The CDR3 protein is CASSLTSAAQYF. CDR3 in DNA: TGTGCCAGCAGCTTGACTAGCGCCGCGCAGTATTTT.

This clone has more than one count but fewer than ten. The chain carries TRBV10-2 and TRBJ2-1, with D tentatively TRBD2 (5 bases). Germline CDR1 and CDR2: WSHSY and SAAADI. The CDR3 loop spans 12 amino acids. V lost 7 bases and J lost 4, with 8 bases in between. DNA for the CDR3: TGCGCCAGCATGGGAGTTTACAATGAGCAGTTCTTC. Encoded protein: CASMGVYNEQFF.

The chain carries TRBV5-6 and TRBJ2-3; D uncertain. Germline-derived CDR1 and CDR2 are SGHDT and YYEEEE. V was pared by 4 bases and J by 2 bases, with 5 bases between. The CDR3 runs to 12 residues. The CDR3 DNA reads as TGTGCCAGCAGCCTATACACAGATACGCAGTATTTT. Protein product: CASSLYTDTQYF. Full variable domain (rest looked up from reference TRBV5-6 and TRBJ2-3): DAGVTQSPTHLIKTRGQQVTLRCSPKSGHDTVSWYQQALGQGPQFIFQYYEEEERQRGNFPDRFSGHQFPNYSSELNVNALLLGDSALYLCASSLYTDTQYFGPGTRLTVL.

The chain links TRBV6-5 to TRBJ1-2; perhaps TRBD1 as D (5 bases). Trimming cost V 2 bases and J 1 base, with 5 bases left between them. Germline CDR1 and CDR2: MNHEY and SVGAGI. CDR3 size: 13 residues. The CDR3 DNA reads as TGTGCCAGCAGTTACGACAGTAACTATGGCTACACCTTC. This gives the protein CASSYDSNYGYTF.

The chain recombines TRBV15 with TRBJ2-7; possibly TRBD1 for D (5 bases). V was clipped by 1 base and J by 1 base, with 11 bases between them. CDR1 and CDR2 from the germline V gene are LNHNV and YYDKDF (reference sequence). The CDR3 runs to 15 residues. The CDR3 nucleotides read TGTGCCACCAGCAGAGGCGACAAGGGGTCCTACGAGCAGTACTTC. Translation: CATSRGDKGSYEQYF.

V and J are TRBV27 and TRBJ1-3; D is perhaps TRBD1 (5 bases). Trimming cost V 6 bases and J 7 bases, with 13 bases left between them. The CDR3 runs to 13 residues. Germline values: CDR1 MNHEY, CDR2 SMNVEV (reference sequence). CDR3 in amino acids: CASRPAGGNTIYF. The CDR3 coding sequence is TGTGCCAGCAGGCCAGCCGGGGGGAACACCATATATTTT.

This clone was detected only once. V gene TRBV9 combines with J gene TRBJ1-1, with TRBD1 as a possible D gene (6 bases). The CDR3 is 13 residues long. Trimming took off 2 bases at V and 6 bases at J, with 11 bases between the two ends. Germline V gene sequence: CDR1 SGDLS, CDR2 YYNGEE. The CDR3 is CASSVMRGSEAFF. The DNA of the CDR3 is TGTGCCAGCAGCGTCATGAGGGGGTCTGAAGCTTTCTTT.

CDR3 sequence (DNA): TGTGCCAGCAGCTTGGATGGGACAACGAGGAATTCACCCCTCCACTTT. Amino acid sequence: CASSLDGTTRNSPLHF. This chain connects TRBV5-5 to TRBJ1-6; D might be TRBD1 (6 bases). V lost 0 bases and J 7 bases, leaving 14 bases between the germline ends. Germline V gene sequence: CDR1 SGHKS, CDR2 YYEKEE (reference sequence). The CDR3 is 16 amino acids.

This clone was counted a few times. The V call is TRBV7-9, the J call TRBJ2-7, with D possibly being TRBD1 (6 bases). Trimming left V 5 bases short and J 3 bases short, with 14 bases between. The CDR3 length is 14 residues. CDR1 is SEHNR and CDR2 is FQNEAQ in the germline V gene (reference sequence). DNA for the CDR3: TGTGCCAGCAGCCGAGGGGACACTTACTACGAGCAGTACTTC. Protein product: CASSRGDTYYEQYF.

This clone showed up just a few times. This sample also contains other DNA sequences that code for the same CDR3. The gene calls are TRBV11-2 and TRBJ2-4; D is uncertain. Trimming removed 4 bases from V and 0 bases from J, with 7 bases in between. Germline CDR1 is SGHAT and CDR2 is FQNNGV. The length of the CDR3 is 14 residues. The CDR3 coding sequence is TGTGCCAGCAGCTCCAGGCTAGCCAAAAACATTCAGTACTTC. Translated: CASSSRLAKNIQYF.

The rearrangement links TRBV23-1 to TRBJ2-7, with 8 bases that match TRBD2. TRBV23-1 is filed as an ORF, its function uncertain. The CDR3 consists of 18 residues. J lost 5 bases, V lost 0 bases, and 15 bases had no gene match. CDR3 sequence (DNA): TGCGCCAGCAGTCAATCAGTGAATCGGAGCGGGAGCCCTCACGAGCAGTACTTC. Translation: CASSQSVNRSGSPHEQYF.

There are a few counts of this clone. CDR3 coding DNA: TGTGCCAGCAGTCCACATGCGCAGCGGGAGGTAAACAATGAGCAGTTCTTC. Its protein product is CASSPHAQREVNNEQFF. J is TRBJ2-1 and V is TRBV9, with 9 bases matching TRBD2. CDR3 length: 17 amino acids. Germline V gene data show CDR1 as SGDLS and CDR2 as YYNGEE. V shed 5 bases, J shed 5 bases, and the junction held 14 bases outside the gene matches.

The CDR3 loop is CASSPTSGTSGRNEQFF. The CDR3 region has the DNA TGTGCCAGCTCACCTACGTCCGGGACTAGCGGGAGAAATGAGCAGTTCTTC. The V gene is TRBV18, the J gene TRBJ2-1; 14 bases are a match to TRBD2. V gave up 3 bases and J gave up 7 bases; unmatched junction bases: 8. Germline values: CDR1 KGHSH, CDR2 LQKENI. The CDR3 totals 17 residues.

The rearrangement uses TRBV5-1 and TRBJ1-2; 9 bases fit TRBD1. CDR3 length: 16 amino acids. The J segment lost 1 base and the V segment lost 0 bases, leaving 4 bases of the junction unmatched. CDR1 SGHRS and CDR2 YFSETQ come from the germline V gene. CDR3 amino acids: CASSLGPDRGNYGYTF. In DNA, the CDR3 is TGCGCCAGCAGCTTGGGTCCGGACAGGGGTAACTATGGCTACACCTTC.

In this sample, this clone turned up a few times. The J gene is TRBJ1-1, the V gene TRBV5-6, with TRBD1 as a possible D gene (5 bases). The CDR3 runs to 13 residues. V was trimmed by 5 bases and J by 2 bases, leaving 10 bases between them. The germline CDR1 and CDR2 sequences are SGHDT and YYEEEE. The chain's CDR3 is CASRQTVNTEAFF. In DNA, the CDR3 is TGTGCCAGCAGACAGACAGTAAACACTGAAGCTTTCTTT.

This clone has more than one count but fewer than ten. The rearrangement uses TRBV7-9 and TRBJ1-1; possibly TRBD1 for D (5 bases). The V end lost 5 bases, the J end lost 1 base, and 14 bases lay between the germline ends. Germline V gene data show CDR1 as SEHNR and CDR2 as FQNEAQ (reference sequence). The CDR3 runs 15 residues. The CDR3 nucleotides are TGTGCCAGCAGCCTCTCGTGGGGCCAGAACACTGAAGCTTTCTTT. Its translation: CASSLSWGQNTEAFF.

The chain combines TRBV2 with TRBJ2-5, with 7 positions matching TRBD2. The CDR3 contains 16 residues. The germline CDR1 and CDR2 sequences are SNHLY and FYNNEI. The V segment lost 5 bases and the J segment 0 bases; nucleotides outside the gene matches: 9. The CDR3 nucleotides are TGTGCCAGCAGTCAAATGGGGGGGTCGTACCAAGAGACCCAGTACTTC. Translation: CASSQMGGSYQETQYF.

This clone was observed a single time. This sample also contains other DNA sequences that code for the same CDR3. The V call is TRBV5-1, the J call TRBJ2-7; D is undetermined. The CDR3 runs to 13 residues. Trimming left V 1 base short and J 3 bases short, with 8 bases between. Germline V gene lookup returns CDR1 SGHRS and CDR2 YFSETQ. DNA of the CDR3: TGCGCCAGCAGCTTGAGGAGCAGCTACGAGCAGTACTTC. It translates to CASSLRSSYEQYF.

This clone was seen more than once but under ten times. J is TRBJ1-4 and V is TRBV7-9; 7 bases are shared with TRBD1. Germline V gene sequence: CDR1 SEHNR, CDR2 FQNEAQ (reference sequence). V was pared by 1 base and J by 4 bases, with 6 bases of the junction left unmatched. This CDR3 comprises 16 residues. The CDR3 sequence is CASSLDLQGINEKLFF. Here the CDR3 DNA reads TGTGCCAGCAGCTTAGACCTACAGGGGATTAATGAAAAACTGTTTTTT.

This chain connects TRBV5-6 to TRBJ1-4; D remains unclear. CDR1 and CDR2 from the germline V gene are SGHDT and YYEEEE. Trimming took 4 bases from V and 5 from J, leaving 12 bases between them. The CDR3 runs to 14 residues. CDR3 DNA sequence: TGTGCCAGCAGCCCCGGGATAGCCAATGAAAAACTGTTTTTT. It yields the protein CASSPGIANEKLFF.

The V call is TRBV27, the J call TRBJ1-4; 7 nucleotides align to TRBD1. CDR1 is MNHEY and CDR2 is SMNVEV in the germline V gene (reference sequence). The CDR3 is 15 amino acids. Trimming removed 6 bases from V and 5 bases from J; junction bases left unmatched: 9. The CDR3 DNA reads as TGTGCCAGCAGCAGATACAGGGGTGGAAATGAAAAACTGTTTTTT. Encoded protein: CASSRYRGGNEKLFF. Filled out from reference TRBV27 and TRBJ1-4, the complete variable domain reads EAQVTQNPRYLITVTGKKLTVTCSQNMNHEYMSWYRQDPGLGLRQIYYSMNVEVTDKGDVPEGYKVSRKEKRNFPLILESPSPNQTSLYFCASSRYRGGNEKLFFGSGTQLSVL.